A single sample is the source of the 25 T cell receptor beta chains below, sequenced in a study of T cell responses to AZD1222 COVID-19 vaccine. This table comes from immunoSEQ multiplex PCR, and its TCRdb copy is limited to in-frame clones, with some not included. The sample consists of 100,000 to 150,000 clones, approximately 83% of them appearing once. The sequences come from peripheral blood, collected on day 0 of AZD1222 vaccination. The receptors come from an adult in good health.

The chain joins TRBV10-1 to TRBJ1-4, with D possibly being TRBD1 (5 bases). This CDR3 is 14 amino acids long. The germline V and J ends were trimmed by 7 bases and 6 bases, with 15 bases remaining between them. CDR1 and CDR2 (germline): WNHNN, SYGVQD (reference sequence). The CDR3 protein is CASTGGIGDEKLFF. CDR3 bases: TGCGCCAGCACCGGGGGGATCGGCGATGAAAAACTGTTTTTT.

This rearrangement joins TRBV7-9 to TRBJ1-2; D is unclear. The CDR3 covers 11 residues. V lost 8 bases and J 5 bases, leaving 9 bases between the germline ends. Germline V gene sequence: CDR1 SEHNR, CDR2 FQNEAQ (reference sequence). The CDR3: CASGGSYGYTF. The CDR3 DNA reads TGTGCCAGCGGTGGGTCTTATGGCTACACCTTC.

This clone occurred once. The chain recombines TRBV5-5 with TRBJ1-1; D gene ambiguous. The CDR3 extends over 15 amino acids. From germline, CDR1 is SGHKS and CDR2 YYEKEE (reference sequence). V lost 0 bases and J 1 base, leaving 10 bases between the germline ends. The CDR3 region is CASSLERMKNTEAFF. In DNA form, the CDR3 reads TGTGCCAGCAGCTTGGAGAGGATGAAGAACACTGAAGCTTTCTTT.

The chain uses TRBV12-3 or TRBV12-4 and TRBJ1-5; no firm D call. V lost 3 bases and J 7 bases, leaving 10 bases between the germline ends. The CDR3 contains 13 residues. The DNA for the CDR3 is TGTGCCAGCAGTTTTTCTAGTGGACAGCCCCAGCATTTT. Encoded protein: CASSFSSGQPQHF.

This chain joins TRBV28 and TRBJ2-7; D not resolved. CDR3 length: 12 residues. CDR1 is MDHEN and CDR2 is SYDVKM in the germline V gene. V gave up 4 bases and J gave up 6 bases, with 10 bases separating them. CDR3 in amino acids: CASSSRRIEQYF. CDR3 in DNA: TGTGCCAGCAGTTCAAGACGAATCGAGCAGTACTTC.

V gene TRBV5-8 combines with J gene TRBJ1-5, with TRBD1 matching 7 bases. Trimming took 0 bases from V and 6 from J; bases not matched to a gene: 6. The CDR3 consists of 15 residues. Germline CDR1 is SGHTS and CDR2 is YDEGEE. The CDR3 protein is CASSLGQGVGQPQHF. The CDR3 DNA reads TGTGCCAGCAGCTTGGGTCAGGGGGTCGGTCAGCCCCAGCATTTT. Full variable domain (missing parts from reference TRBV5-8 and TRBJ1-5): EAGVTQSPTHLIKTRGQQATLRCSPISGHTSVYWYQQALGLGLQFLLWYDEGEERNRGNFPPRFSGRQFPNYSSELNVNALELEDSALYLCASSLGQGVGQPQHFGDGTRLSIL.

The sample holds a few counts of this clone. The genes are TRBV6-5 and TRBJ1-6; D gene unclear. Germline V gene data show CDR1 as MNHEY and CDR2 as SVGAGI. The V and J ends lost 6 bases and 0 bases respectively, with 6 bases between them. The CDR3 has 14 residues. The CDR3 sequence is CASRRISYNSPLHF. CDR3 nucleotide sequence: TGTGCCAGCAGACGGATCTCCTATAATTCACCCCTCCACTTT.

This clone was seen a few times. The chain couples TRBV6-5 to TRBJ2-3; a possible D gene is TRBD2 (6 bases). Trimming took 6 bases from V and 5 from J, leaving 15 bases between them. CDR1 is MNHEY, CDR2 SVGAGI, per germline. The CDR3 loop spans 14 amino acids. The CDR3 here is CASSPRRAQDTQYF. In nucleotides, the CDR3 is TGTGCCAGCAGCCCGAGGAGGGCCCAAGATACGCAGTATTTT.

V usage is TRBV6-2 or TRBV6-3 and J usage is TRBJ1-1; tentative D call: TRBD1 (5 bases). Looked up from germline, CDR1 is MNHEY and CDR2 is SVGEGT. With 2 bases removed from V and 6 bases from J, the gap between germline ends came to 16 bases. The CDR3 loop spans 15 amino acids. The CDR3 region is CASSYATVEAPEAFF. In DNA form, the CDR3 reads TGTGCCAGCAGTTACGCGACAGTAGAGGCTCCTGAAGCTTTCTTT.

The gene calls are TRBV19 and TRBJ2-5, with D uncertain. V lost 3 bases and J lost 3, with 8 bases in between. CDR1 is LNHDA and CDR2 is SQIVND in the germline V gene (reference sequence). The CDR3 sequence is 13 residues long. The CDR3 DNA is TGTGCCAGTAGTATCCTCTTTGAAGAGACCCAGTACTTC. Its protein is CASSILFEETQYF.

This chain joins TRBV5-1 and TRBJ1-1; D possibly corresponds to TRBD1 (6 bases). The CDR3 is made up of 15 amino acids. CDR1 is SGHRS and CDR2 is YFSETQ in the germline V gene. Trimming removed 3 bases at V and 3 bases at J, with 15 bases between. The CDR3 region has the DNA TGCGCCAGCAGCTCCTTAGGGGGGCCGGACACTGAAGCTTTCTTT. Translation gives CASSSLGGPDTEAFF.

Concerning this clone: Other DNA sequences of this sample code for an identical CDR3. The gene calls are TRBV28 and TRBJ2-7; D ambiguous. CDR3 length: 11 amino acids. CDR1 and CDR2 from the germline V gene are MDHEN and SYDVKM. The ends were cut back, 3 bases at V and 4 bases at J, with 4 bases in the middle. The CDR3 region is CASSLRYEQYF. The CDR3 coding sequence is TGTGCCAGCAGTTTGCGGTACGAGCAGTACTTC.

The chain links TRBV5-8 to TRBJ1-5; TRBD1 is a possible D gene (5 bases). Trimming took off 2 bases at V and 0 bases at J, with 21 bases between the two ends. The CDR3 loop spans 19 amino acids. Germline assignment: CDR1 SGHTS and CDR2 YDEGEE. Here the CDR3 reads CASSFSMGTEKFSNQPQHF. In nucleotides, the CDR3 is TGTGCCAGCAGCTTTTCAATGGGGACGGAGAAATTTAGCAATCAGCCCCAGCATTTT.

V is TRBV7-6 and J is TRBJ1-4; unclear D gene. The CDR3 contains 15 residues. Trimming took off 6 bases at V and 6 bases at J, with 17 bases between the two ends. Germline values: CDR1 SGHVS, CDR2 FNYEAQ. CDR3 residues: CASSFYTRTHEKLFF. CDR3 coding DNA: TGTGCCAGCAGTTTTTATACACGGACCCATGAAAAACTGTTTTTT.

V and J are TRBV19 and TRBJ2-4; possible D gene TRBD1, 6 bases. Germline loops: CDR1 LNHDA, CDR2 SQIVND (reference sequence). The germline V and J ends were trimmed by 3 bases and 3 bases, with 12 bases remaining between them. The CDR3 loop spans 15 amino acids. CDR3 in DNA: TGTGCCAGTAGTATTAGGACAGAAGGCAAAAACATTCAGTACTTC. This encodes CASSIRTEGKNIQYF.

The J gene is TRBJ2-2, the V gene TRBV30; the D gene is possibly TRBD2 (5 bases). The CDR3 has 14 amino acids. Trimming stripped 0 bases from V and 1 base from J, with 6 bases between. CDR1 GTSNPN and CDR2 SVGIG come from the germline V gene (reference sequence). CDR3 nucleotides: TGTGCCTGGAGTGTAGCGGTGAACACCGGGGAGCTGTTTTTT. Protein sequence: CAWSVAVNTGELFF.

V is TRBV11-3 and J is TRBJ2-1; the D gene is possibly TRBD2 (7 bases). The V gene lost 7 bases and the J gene lost 5 bases, with 15 bases spanning the gap. Germline lookup yields CDR1 SGHNT and CDR2 YENEEA. The length of the CDR3 is 14 residues. Here the CDR3 DNA reads TGTGCCAGCACCTACGGGGGGCCGAACAATGAGCAGTTCTTC. It encodes CASTYGGPNNEQFF.

V usage is TRBV29-1 and J usage is TRBJ2-7, with 12 positions matching TRBD1. CDR1 is SQVTM, CDR2 ANQGSEA, per germline. V lost 7 bases, J lost 9 bases, and 10 bases stayed unmatched. This CDR3 contains 13 residues. This chain's CDR3 is CSAGTGTGGGQYF. The CDR3 DNA reads as TGCAGCGCCGGAACCGGGACAGGGGGCGGGCAGTACTTC.

The chain joins TRBV6-5 to TRBJ1-1, with 7 bases matching TRBD1. V dropped 3 bases and J dropped 0; count of bases not matched to a gene: 4. The V gene's germline CDR1 is MNHEY and CDR2 SVGAGI. The CDR3 is 15 residues long. The CDR3 spells CASSYSGTVNTEAFF. The CDR3 coding sequence is TGTGCCAGCAGTTATTCCGGGACAGTGAACACTGAAGCTTTCTTT.

The chain uses TRBV4-1 and TRBJ2-7; the match to TRBD2 covers 10 bases. Germline CDR1 is MGHRA and CDR2 is YSYEKL. This CDR3 spans 15 amino acids. The V gene end was trimmed by 0 bases and the J gene end by 5 bases; junction bases not matched to a gene: 4. In DNA form, the CDR3 reads TGCGCCAGCAGCCAAGAGCCTAGCGGGGGCCACGAGCAGTACTTC. Translating it yields CASSQEPSGGHEQYF.

The chain couples TRBV19 to TRBJ1-6; perhaps TRBD1 as D (5 bases). Trimming stripped 3 bases from V and 13 bases from J, with 16 bases between. The CDR3 is 14 residues long. Germline V lookup: CDR1 LNHDA, CDR2 SQIVND (reference sequence). The CDR3 DNA reads as TGTGCCAGTAGTATTGTCGGGGCCTCGTTGCCCCTCCACTTT. As protein: CASSIVGASLPLHF.

The chain links TRBV12-3 or TRBV12-4 to TRBJ2-3, with a possible D match to TRBD1 (5 bases). The CDR3 contains 13 residues. Between the trimmed V and J ends, which lost 10 bases and 2 bases, there was a span of 13 bases. The CDR3 DNA reads TGTGCCACCCAAGGGGCTAACACAGATACGCAGTATTTT. Protein: CATQGANTDTQYF.

The chain links TRBV7-9 to TRBJ2-1; D is possibly TRBD2 (6 bases). There are 15 residues in the CDR3. Per germline, CDR1 SEHNR and CDR2 FQNEAQ (reference sequence). Trimming stripped 2 bases from V and 3 bases from J, with 11 bases between. Here the CDR3 reads CASSLTGAGYNEQFF. CDR3 sequence (DNA): TGTGCCAGCAGCTTAACGGGAGCGGGCTACAATGAGCAGTTCTTC.

The chain recombines TRBV2 with TRBJ2-3, with TRBD2 matching over 7 bases. CDR1 and CDR2 from the germline V gene are SNHLY and FYNNEI. The CDR3 loop spans 15 amino acids. The V segment lost 3 bases and the J segment 0 bases; nucleotides outside the gene matches: 3. The CDR3 region has the DNA TGTGCCAGCAGTGAGCTCGGGGGGAGCACAGATACGCAGTATTTT. Its translation: CASSELGGSTDTQYF.

The chain carries TRBV18 and TRBJ2-4, with 9 bases aligning to TRBD2. From germline, CDR1 is KGHSH and CDR2 LQKENI. The CDR3 extends over 12 amino acids. The V segment lost 3 bases and the J segment 16 bases; nucleotides outside the gene matches: 7. CDR3: CASSPGLALVYF. CDR3 sequence (DNA): TGTGCCAGCTCACCGGGACTAGCTCTCGTATACTTC.